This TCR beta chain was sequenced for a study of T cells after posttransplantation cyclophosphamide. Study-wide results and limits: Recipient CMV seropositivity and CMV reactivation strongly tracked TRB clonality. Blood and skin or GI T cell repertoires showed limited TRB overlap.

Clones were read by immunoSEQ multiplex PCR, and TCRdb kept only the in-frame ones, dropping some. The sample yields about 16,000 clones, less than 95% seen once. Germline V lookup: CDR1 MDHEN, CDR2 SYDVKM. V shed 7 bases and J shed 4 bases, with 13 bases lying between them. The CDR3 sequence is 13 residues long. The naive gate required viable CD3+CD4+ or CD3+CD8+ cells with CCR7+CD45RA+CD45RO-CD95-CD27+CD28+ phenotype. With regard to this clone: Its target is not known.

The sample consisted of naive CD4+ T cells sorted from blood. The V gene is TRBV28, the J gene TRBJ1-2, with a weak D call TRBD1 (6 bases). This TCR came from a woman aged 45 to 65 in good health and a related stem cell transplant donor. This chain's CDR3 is CASKGRGFYGYTF. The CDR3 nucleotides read TGTGCCAGCAAGGGCAGGGGATTCTATGGCTACACCTTC.